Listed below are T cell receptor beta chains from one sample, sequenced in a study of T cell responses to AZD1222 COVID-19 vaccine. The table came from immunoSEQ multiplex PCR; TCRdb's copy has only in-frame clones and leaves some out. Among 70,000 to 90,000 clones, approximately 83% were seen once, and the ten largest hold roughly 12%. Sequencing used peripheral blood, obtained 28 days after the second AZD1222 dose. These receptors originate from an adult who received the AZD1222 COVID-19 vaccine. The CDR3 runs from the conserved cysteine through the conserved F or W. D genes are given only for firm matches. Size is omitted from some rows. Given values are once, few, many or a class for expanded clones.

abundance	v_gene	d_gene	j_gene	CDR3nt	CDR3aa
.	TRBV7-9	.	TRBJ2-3	TGTGCCAGCAGCCCTTTTGACGGCGGAAGAAAAGATACGCAGTATTTT	CASSPFDGGRKDTQYF
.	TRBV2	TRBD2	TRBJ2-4	TGTGCGGGAGGGTTAGCCAAAAACATTCAGTACTTC	CAGGLAKNIQYF
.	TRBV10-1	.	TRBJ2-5	TGCGCCAGCAGTGACTCGGGACCGCCGGGGGCCCAGTACTTC	CASSDSGPPGAQYF
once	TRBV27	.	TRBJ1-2	TGTGCCAGCAGCCTTTTCGGGGTAGGAGGGGAACGCTTACCGAAAGGAGGCTACACCTTC	CASSLFGVGGERLPKGGYTF
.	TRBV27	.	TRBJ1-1	TGTGCCAGCAGTAGCGGGGTAATGGCTGAAGCTTTCTTT	CASSSGVMAEAFF
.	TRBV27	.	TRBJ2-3	TGTGCCAGCAGTCCCCAGCGTAGCACAGATACGCAGTATTTT	CASSPQRSTDTQYF
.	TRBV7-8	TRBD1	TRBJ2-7	TGTGCCAGCAGCCATAGCGGACAGGGGGCGTACGAGCAGTACTTC	CASSHSGQGAYEQYF
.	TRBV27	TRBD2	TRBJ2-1	TGTGCCAGCAGTCCCAGCGGGAAAAACAATGAGCAGTTCTTC	CASSPSGKNNEQFF
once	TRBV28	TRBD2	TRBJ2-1	TGTGCCAGCACCCCGATGACTAGCGGGAAATACAATGAGCAGTTCTTC	CASTPMTSGKYNEQFF
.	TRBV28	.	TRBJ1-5	TGTGCCAGCACCCGACCCCAGAATCAGCCCCAGCATTTT	CASTRPQNQPQHF
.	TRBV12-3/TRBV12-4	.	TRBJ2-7	TGTGCCAGCGGGTTGGGACACGAGCAGTACTTC	CASGLGHEQYF
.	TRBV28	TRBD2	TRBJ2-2	TGTGCCAGCAGTGGGGGGACTAGCGGGAGTGGGGAGCTGTTTTTT	CASSGGTSGSGELFF
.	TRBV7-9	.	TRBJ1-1	TGTGCCAGCAGCCCCGACACGAAAGGGGGTGAAGCTTTCTTT	CASSPDTKGGEAFF
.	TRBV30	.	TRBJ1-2	TGTGCCTGGAGGCCCGTGGTTCTTCTTCTTGACTACACCTTC	CAWRPVVLLLDYTF
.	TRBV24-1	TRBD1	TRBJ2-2	TGTGCCACCAAGACAGGGGACACCGGGGAGCTGTTTTTT	CATKTGDTGELFF
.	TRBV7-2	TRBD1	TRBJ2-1	TGTGCCAGCAGCATCAGCAGGGGGCAACACAATGAGCAGTTCTTC	CASSISRGQHNEQFF
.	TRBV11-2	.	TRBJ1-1	TGTGCCAGCAGCCACCGGGCCGCCGGTGGGTACACTGAAGCTTTCTTT	CASSHRAAGGYTEAFF
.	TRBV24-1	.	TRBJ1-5	TGTGCCACCAGGCCCTTGGGCAGGCGAGATCAGCCCCAGCATTTT	CATRPLGRRDQPQHF
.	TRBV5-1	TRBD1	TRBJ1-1	TGCGCCAGCGGGGGACAGGGGAACACTGAAGCTTTCTTT	CASGGQGNTEAFF
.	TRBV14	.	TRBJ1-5	TGTGCCAGCAGCCCCGATAGCAATCAGCCCCAGCATTTT	CASSPDSNQPQHF
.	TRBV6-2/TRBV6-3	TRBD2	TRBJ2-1	TGTGCCAGCAGTCCGGGACTAGGGCATTCCAATGAGCAGTTCTTC	CASSPGLGHSNEQFF
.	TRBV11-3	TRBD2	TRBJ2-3	TGTGCCAGCAGCCCAAGCGGGATTAGCACAGATACGCAGTATTTT	CASSPSGISTDTQYF
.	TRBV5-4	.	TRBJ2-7	TGTGCCAGCAGCTCTCGGGACACGATCTCCTACGAGCAGTACTTC	CASSSRDTISYEQYF
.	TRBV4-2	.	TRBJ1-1	TGTGCCAGCAGCCCACCCGGGGGAGCCCACACTGAAGCTTTCTTT	CASSPPGGAHTEAFF
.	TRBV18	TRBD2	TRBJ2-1	TGTGCCAGCTCACCCGAACTAGCACCGGGAGGCGGGGGTGAGCAGTTCTTC	CASSPELAPGGGGEQFF
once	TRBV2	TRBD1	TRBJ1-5	TGTGCCAGCAGAGGGGACAGTAGCAATCAGCCCCAGCATTTT	CASRGDSSNQPQHF
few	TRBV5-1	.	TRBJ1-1	TGCGCCAGCAGCTTGGAGGGGCCGAACACTGAAGCTTTCTTT	CASSLEGPNTEAFF
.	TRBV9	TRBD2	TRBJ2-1	TGTGCCAGCAGCTCAGAGACTAGCGGGACTGGGCAGTTCTTC	CASSSETSGTGQFF
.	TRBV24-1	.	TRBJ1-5	TGTGCCACCAGTGACCCTGCTTCCAATCAGCCCCAGCATTTT	CATSDPASNQPQHF
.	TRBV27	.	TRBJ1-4	TGTGCCAGCAGTTTATCATTCGGGGGGGTGAACGAAAAACTGTTTTTT	CASSLSFGGVNEKLFF
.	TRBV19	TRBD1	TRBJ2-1	TGTGCCAGTAGTAGGACAGGGGGCCGGGAGCAGTTCTTC	CASSRTGGREQFF
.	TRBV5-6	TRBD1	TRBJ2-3	TGTGCCAGCAGCTCAAAAAGACAGGGGAGGATAGATACGCAGTATTTT	CASSSKRQGRIDTQYF
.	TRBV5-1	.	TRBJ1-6	TGCGCCAGCGCCGAGCGGAGCTCCTATAATTCACCCCTCCACTTT	CASAERSSYNSPLHF
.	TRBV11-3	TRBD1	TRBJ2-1	TGTGCCAGCAGCTTACGACAGGGGGCGGCTCTGCGTCCCAATGAGCAGTTCTTC	CASSLRQGAALRPNEQFF
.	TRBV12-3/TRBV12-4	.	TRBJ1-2	TGTGCCAGCAGCCGCGACAGGAAATATGGCTACACCTTC	CASSRDRKYGYTF
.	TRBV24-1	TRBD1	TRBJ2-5	TGTGCCACCAGTGACGCGACAGGGGGCAAGGAGACCCAGTACTTC	CATSDATGGKETQYF
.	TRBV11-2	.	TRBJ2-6	TGTGCCAGCAGCTTGGGCGGGACTGGGGCCAACGTCCTGACTTTC	CASSLGGTGANVLTF
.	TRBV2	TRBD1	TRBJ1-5	TGTGCCAGCGGACAGGGGAGCAATCAGCCCCAGCATTTT	CASGQGSNQPQHF
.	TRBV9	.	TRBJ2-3	TGTGCCAGCAGCCTCGGACAGACCGATACGCAGTATTTT	CASSLGQTDTQYF
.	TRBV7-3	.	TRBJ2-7	TGTGCCAGCAGCTCGGAGGGGGCCCGGGAGCAGTACTTC	CASSSEGAREQYF
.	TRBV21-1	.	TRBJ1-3	TGTGCCAGCAGGGTGGAATCTGGAAACACCATATATTTT	CASRVESGNTIYF
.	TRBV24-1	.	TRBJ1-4	TGTGCCACCAGTGATTCGTTGAGTTTTAATGAAAAACTGTTTTTT	CATSDSLSFNEKLFF
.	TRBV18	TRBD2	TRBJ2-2	TGTGCCAGCTCACCACGGTCCGGGGGGGCCATGTCCGGGGAGCTGTTTTTT	CASSPRSGGAMSGELFF
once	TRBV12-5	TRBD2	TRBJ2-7	TGTGCTAGTGGTTTGGTGGGGGGGAGAGTGGGAAACGAGCAGTACTTC	CASGLVGGRVGNEQYF
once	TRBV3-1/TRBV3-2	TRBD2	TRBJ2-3	TGTGCCAGCAGCCCGTGGGGTAGCGGGAACCCTAGCACAGATACGCAGTATTTT	CASSPWGSGNPSTDTQYF
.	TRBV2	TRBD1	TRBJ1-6	TGTGCCAGTCACGGGGGGTCGACAGGGAATTCACCCCTCCACTTT	CASHGGSTGNSPLHF
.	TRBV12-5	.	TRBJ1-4	TGTGCTAGTGGTTTGGTCCATGGGACGGCTTATGAAAAACTGTTTTTT	CASGLVHGTAYEKLFF
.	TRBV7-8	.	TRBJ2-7	TGTGCCAGCGCATCCGGGACTCTGAGCTCCTACGAGCAGTACTTC	CASASGTLSSYEQYF
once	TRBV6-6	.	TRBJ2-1	TGTGCCAGCAGCAACTTGCAGGGGTACAATGAGCAGTTCTTC	CASSNLQGYNEQFF
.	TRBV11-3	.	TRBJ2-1	TGTGCCAGCAGCTTGCAGGGATGGGGCTCCTACAATGAGCAGTTCTTC	CASSLQGWGSYNEQFF
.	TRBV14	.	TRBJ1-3	TGTGCCAGCAGCCAAGGAAATGTCAGACCCTCTGGAAACACCATATATTTT	CASSQGNVRPSGNTIYF
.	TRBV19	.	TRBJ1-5	TGTGCCAGTAGTGCAGAACACTATAGCAATCAGCCCCAGCATTTT	CASSAEHYSNQPQHF
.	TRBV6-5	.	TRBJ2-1	TGTGCCAGCAGTCCCGCGGACGACAATGAGCAGTTCTTC	CASSPADDNEQFF